One and the same sample provided the 27 T cell receptor beta chains below, sequenced in a study of T-cell reconstitution after alpha-beta-depleted transplantation in children. A library of TCRbeta sequences, prepared with unique molecular identifiers, was generated. Each CDR3 protein is one row after TCRdb ran MiXCR on the PCR reads. The sample contains around 450,000 distinct CDR3 sequences, roughly 17% of which appear only once. The sample was PBMCs, mostly from graft donor cells, taken 360 days after TCRalphabeta/CD19-depleted stem cell transplant. The receptors come from a boy younger than two who had a stem cell transplant for Wiskott-Aldrich syndrome, so the T cells may come from the graft donor.

This clonotype was recorded a few times. The chain carries TRBV6-2 or TRBV6-3 and TRBJ2-1; 8 nucleotides line up with TRBD2. J lost 1 base, V lost 5 bases, and 4 bases had no gene match. Germline CDR1 and CDR2: MNHEY and SVGEGT. CDR3 length equals 15 residues. For the CDR3, the DNA is TGTGCCAGCAGTATCCCTAGCGGGTCCTACAATGAGCAGTTCTTC. Encoded protein: CASSIPSGSYNEQFF.

This clonotype has only a few counts. The rearrangement uses TRBV15 and TRBJ2-2; no clear D. The V gene lost 0 bases and the J gene lost 4 bases, with 12 bases spanning the gap. The CDR3 has 16 amino acids. Per germline, CDR1 LNHNV and CDR2 YYDKDF (reference sequence). The CDR3 DNA sequence: TGTGCCACCAGCAGAGATTGGGGTATACTCACCGGGGAGCTGTTTTTT. Its translation: CATSRDWGILTGELFF.

The gene calls are TRBV9 and TRBJ2-5; D remains unclear. The CDR3 has 15 amino acids. V was clipped by 0 bases and J by 4 bases, with 13 bases between them. Germline CDR1 reads SGDLS; CDR2 reads YYNGEE. CDR3 sequence (DNA): TGTGCCAGCAGCGTAGAAGGCCTCCTATCAGAGACCCAGTACTTC. It yields the protein CASSVEGLLSETQYF.

The chain recombines TRBV29-1 with TRBJ1-1; D is ambiguous. CDR1 and CDR2 (germline): SQVTM, ANQGSEA. The V and J ends lost 4 bases and 1 base respectively, with 13 bases between them. This CDR3 is 14 amino acids long. This chain's CDR3 is CSVAGRASNTEAFF. The CDR3 DNA sequence: TGCAGCGTTGCGGGTCGGGCCTCGAACACTGAAGCTTTCTTT.

The V and J genes are TRBV10-3 and TRBJ2-3, with D maybe TRBD1 (5 bases). Germline CDR1 ENHRY, CDR2 SYGVKD. This CDR3 has 13 amino acids. Trimming removed 6 bases from V and 1 base from J, with 8 bases in between. The CDR3 is CAIRGPRTDTQYF. CDR3 bases: TGTGCCATCAGGGGGCCCCGCACAGATACGCAGTATTTT.

The table lists this clonotype with a few counts. The V call is TRBV7-2, the J call TRBJ2-5; 12 bases line up with TRBD2. The germline CDR1 and CDR2 sequences are SGHTA and FQGNSA. J gave up 7 bases and V 0 bases, and 12 bases lay outside the gene matches. This CDR3 region has 18 residues. CDR3 loop: CASSLAPGLAGLNRTQYF. The CDR3 nucleotides are TGTGCCAGCAGCTTAGCCCCCGGACTAGCGGGGCTCAACAGGACCCAGTACTTC.

This clonotype was picked up a small number of times. J is TRBJ2-2 and V is TRBV28; 7 nucleotides match TRBD1. The CDR3 sequence is 19 residues long. V gave up 1 base and J gave up 1 base; unmatched junction bases: 12. The germline gives CDR1 MDHEN, CDR2 SYDVKM. The CDR3 protein is CASSLSRKTGKGNTGELFF. The CDR3 bases are TGTGCCAGCAGTTTATCCCGAAAGACAGGGAAAGGGAACACCGGGGAGCTGTTTTTT.

There are a few counts of this clonotype. V usage is TRBV21-1 and J usage is TRBJ2-1; the table's TRBD2 call for D was not verified on the DNA. TRBV21-1 is an annotated pseudogene. CDR3 length equals 15 residues. The CDR3 protein is CASSILAGGPREQFF. As DNA, the CDR3 is TGTGCCAGCAGCATACTAGCGGGAGGGCCCCGTGAGCAGTTCTTC.

The rearrangement joins TRBV28 to TRBJ2-5; D gene unclear. The germline V gene has CDR1 MDHEN and CDR2 SYDVKM. The CDR3 totals 14 residues. V was pared by 4 bases and J by 4 bases, with 13 bases between. CDR3 region: CASSSPPSSETQYF. The DNA for the CDR3 is TGTGCCAGCAGTTCTCCCCCAAGCTCAGAGACCCAGTACTTC.

This clonotype showed up just a few times. The rearrangement uses TRBV10-3 and TRBJ2-2; the D is unclear. Germline V CDR1 and CDR2: ENHRY, SYGVKD. V lost 7 bases and J lost 6, with 15 bases in between. The CDR3 runs 14 residues. The chain's CDR3 is CAITPTQPAGELFF. DNA of the CDR3: TGTGCCATCACCCCGACCCAACCAGCCGGGGAGCTGTTTTTT.

The V call is TRBV6-5, the J call TRBJ2-3, with D maybe TRBD2 (6 bases). The V gene lost 0 bases and the J gene lost 4 bases, with 14 bases spanning the gap. The CDR3 consists of 16 residues. The germline CDR1 and CDR2 sequences are MNHEY and SVGAGI. CDR3 residues: CASSYSNSRGPDTQYF. CDR3 DNA sequence: TGTGCCAGCAGTTACTCGAACTCGCGGGGTCCAGATACGCAGTATTTT.

This chain links TRBV27 with TRBJ2-2; D may be TRBD2 (5 bases). Germline CDR1 and CDR2: MNHEY and SMNVEV (reference sequence). CDR3 size: 13 residues. Trimming took off 3 bases at V and 6 bases at J, with 8 bases between the two ends. The CDR3 is CASSFSSAGELFF. The CDR3 coding sequence is TGTGCCAGCAGTTTTAGTAGCGCCGGGGAGCTGTTTTTT.

This clonotype has more than one count but fewer than ten. The chain couples TRBV12-3 or TRBV12-4 to TRBJ2-7, with 12 nucleotides matching TRBD2. The CDR3 length is 20 residues. The junction had 17 bases not matched to a gene; V was cut back by 3 bases and J by 2 bases. CDR3 nucleotide sequence: TGTGCCAGCAGTTTCAGAACCCGACTAGCGGGAGAAAGAGGAGCCTACGAGCAGTACTTC. Protein product: CASSFRTRLAGERGAYEQYF.

This clonotype has more than one count but fewer than ten. The V call is TRBV28, the J call TRBJ2-5, with no clear D. The germline gives CDR1 MDHEN, CDR2 SYDVKM. The CDR3 covers 14 residues. The V end lost 3 bases, the J end lost 1 base, and 9 bases lay between the germline ends. CDR3 region: CASSFPQTQETQYF. In DNA, the CDR3 is TGTGCCAGCAGTTTTCCACAGACCCAAGAGACCCAGTACTTC.

This clonotype was picked up a small number of times. The chain has TRBV7-9 and TRBJ2-1; D gene ambiguous. From germline, CDR1 is SEHNR and CDR2 FQNEAQ (reference sequence). V was cut by 5 bases and J by 7 bases, with 12 bases left in between. CDR3 length equals 13 residues. This chain's CDR3 is CASSAGPMNEQFF. The CDR3 nucleotides read TGTGCCAGCAGCGCCGGGCCGATGAATGAGCAGTTCTTC.

The chain has TRBV29-1 and TRBJ2-5, with 8 bases aligning to TRBD2. Per germline, CDR1 SQVTM and CDR2 ANQGSEA. The CDR3 length is 18 residues. With V trimmed by 0 bases and J by 4 bases, 16 bases remained unmatched. CDR3 DNA: TGCAGCGTTGAAGATTGGGGGCAGGGACTAGTCATGGGAGAGACCCAGTACTTC. Translation gives CSVEDWGQGLVMGETQYF.

The V call is TRBV4-2, the J call TRBJ2-1; 13 positions agree with TRBD2. CDR3 length: 22 residues. With V trimmed by 4 bases and J by 6 bases, 24 bases remained unmatched. The germline gives CDR1 LGHNA, CDR2 YNFKEQ. In DNA form, the CDR3 reads TGTGCCAGCAGCCCACCGGACGAACAGGGACTAGCGGGGAGCAACCCCCGCAATGAGCAGTTCTTC. Protein: CASSPPDEQGLAGSNPRNEQFF.

This clonotype was counted only a few times. This chain's CDR3 is CATERQLDNEQFF. The CDR3 DNA reads as TGTGCCACCGAACGACAGCTAGACAATGAGCAGTTCTTC. This chain joins TRBV19 and TRBJ2-1, with D maybe TRBD1 (5 bases). This CDR3 region has 13 residues. V lost 10 bases to trimming and J lost 5 bases, with 15 bases between them. Germline lookup yields CDR1 LNHDA and CDR2 SQIVND (reference sequence). The whole variable domain, remainder taken from reference TRBV19 and TRBJ2-1, is DGGITQSPKYLFRKEGQNVTLSCEQNLNHDAMYWYRQDPGQGLRLIYYSQIVNDFQKGDIAEGYSVSREKKESFPLTVTSAQKNPTAFYLCATERQLDNEQFFGPGTRLTVL.

This clonotype was seen only a few times. The chain employs TRBV10-3 and TRBJ2-1, with 7 bases that match TRBD2. Germline values: CDR1 ENHRY, CDR2 SYGVKD. This CDR3 has 14 residues. J lost 3 bases, V lost 4 bases, and 3 bases had no gene match. In DNA, the CDR3 is TGTGCCATCAGTGTTCGGGAGGACTACAATGAGCAGTTCTTC. Protein product: CAISVREDYNEQFF.

This clonotype was picked up a small number of times. V gene TRBV2 combines with J gene TRBJ2-5; tentative D call: TRBD2 (5 bases). Trimming stripped 8 bases from V and 5 bases from J, with 24 bases between. Per germline, CDR1 SNHLY and CDR2 FYNNEI. This CDR3 region has 16 residues. Here the CDR3 DNA reads TGTGCCAGCGCTAAATCAGGAGGCAGAAGCGAGGAGACCCAGTACTTC. Amino acids: CASAKSGGRSEETQYF.

In its sample, this clonotype was seen a few times. The genes are TRBV7-9 and TRBJ2-7, with D uncertain. Germline CDR1 reads SEHNR; CDR2 reads FQNEAQ (reference sequence). Trimming took 1 base from V and 6 from J, leaving 10 bases between them. The CDR3 has 13 amino acids. DNA for the CDR3: TGTGCCAGCAGCTTAGGGGGTTGGGGCGAGCAGTACTTC. It yields the protein CASSLGGWGEQYF.

This clonotype was seen a handful of times. This chain uses TRBV6-2 or TRBV6-3 with TRBJ1-2; a possible D gene is TRBD1 (5 bases). Germline assignment: CDR1 MNHEY and CDR2 SVGEGT. Between the trimmed V and J ends, which lost 3 bases and 2 bases, there was a span of 19 bases. The CDR3 length is 17 residues. This CDR3 reads CASSYSRTWGLNYGYTF. In DNA form, the CDR3 reads TGTGCCAGCAGTTATTCACGGACATGGGGCCTCAACTATGGCTACACCTTC.

This clonotype was detected many times. V gene TRBV6-5 combines with J gene TRBJ1-2, with D possibly TRBD1 on 5 matching bases. The CDR3 covers 14 residues. Germline assignment: CDR1 MNHEY and CDR2 SVGAGI. V lost 6 bases, J lost 4 bases, and 15 bases lay in between. As DNA, the CDR3 is TGTGCCAGCAGGCTCCAGGGCGCTGGCTATGGCTACACCTTC. It codes for CASRLQGAGYGYTF.

This sequence joins TRBV12-3 or TRBV12-4 and TRBJ1-5, with TRBD1 as a possible D gene (5 bases). The CDR3 is 17 residues long. Trimming took off 6 bases at V and 4 bases at J, with 22 bases between the two ends. The CDR3 DNA reads as TGTGCCAGCAGCCCCGGCCGGGGCAGGGTTCCGAATCAGCCCCAGCATTTT. It codes for CASSPGRGRVPNQPQHF.

This clonotype was observed a few times. The J gene is TRBJ2-4, the V gene TRBV12-3 or TRBV12-4; 7 bases fit TRBD1. The length of the CDR3 is 16 residues. V trimming: 6 bases; J trimming: 3 bases; junction bases outside the gene matches: 11. The CDR3 sequence is CASSHQTGFLKNIQYF. For the CDR3, the DNA is TGTGCCAGCAGCCACCAGACAGGGTTTCTCAAAAACATTCAGTACTTC.

The chain employs TRBV5-1 and TRBJ2-5; D remains unclear. Germline values: CDR1 SGHRS, CDR2 YFSETQ. V shed 4 bases and J shed 1 base, with 8 bases lying between them. The CDR3 loop spans 13 amino acids. CDR3 DNA sequence: TGCGCCAGCAGCCTCAGGTTCCAAGAGACCCAGTACTTC. It encodes CASSLRFQETQYF.

Only a few counts were recorded for this clonotype. The chain combines TRBV7-2 with TRBJ2-7; D ambiguous. The CDR3 is 14 amino acids. V was cut by 6 bases and J by 3 bases, with 15 bases left in between. Germline values: CDR1 SGHTA, CDR2 FQGNSA. CDR3 in amino acids: CASSIGTDGYEQYF. The CDR3 DNA follows: TGTGCCAGCAGTATCGGCACCGACGGCTACGAGCAGTACTTC. Complete variable domain (other parts from reference TRBV7-2 and TRBJ2-7): GAGVSQSPSNKVTEKGKDVELRCDPISGHTALYWYRQSLGQGLEFLIYFQGNSAPDKSGLPSDRFSAERTGGSVSTLTIQRTQQEDSAVYLCASSIGTDGYEQYFGPGTRLTVT.